The sequence of this T cell receptor beta chain was determined in a study of T cells after yellow fever vaccination. Findings and caveats of the study: Re-detected after boosting: most primary clones, around 96% of CD4 and 80% to 90% of CD8.

Germline CDR1 DFQATT, CDR2 SNEGSKA (reference sequence). The CDR3 runs to 12 residues. The ends were cut back, 5 bases at V and 5 bases at J, with 11 bases in the middle. The sample holds many counts of this clonotype. TCRdb re-analysed the 5' RACE reads in MiXCR, keeping a single row per CDR3 protein. The repertoire holds around 60,000 distinct CDR3 sequences, with 4.5% to 6% as singletons. The receptor's source is a man aged 18-30 years who received the YFV17D yellow fever vaccine. The sequencing used PBMCs, either bulk or a sorted T-cell subset (CD4+, CD8+, memory, or dextramer-sorted; not recorded which), collected on the day of the yellow fever booster vaccination. The rearrangement uses TRBV20-1 and TRBJ2-3; D call uncertain. The CDR3 bases are TGCAGTGCTTACAGCCTTTTAGATACGCAGTATTTT. This sequence encodes CSAYSLLDTQYF.